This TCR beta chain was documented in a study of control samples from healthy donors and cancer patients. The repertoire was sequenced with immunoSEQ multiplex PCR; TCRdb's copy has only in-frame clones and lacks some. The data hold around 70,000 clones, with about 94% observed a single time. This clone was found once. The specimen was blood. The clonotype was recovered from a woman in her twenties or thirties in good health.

The CDR3 is CASGGAGDSGGYTF. DNA for the CDR3: TGTGCCAGCGGGGGGGCAGGGGACTCGGGAGGCTACACCTTC. The chain combines TRBV2 with TRBJ1-2, with D perhaps TRBD1 (6 bases). The V gene's germline CDR1 is SNHLY and CDR2 FYNNEI. V was shortened by 8 bases and J by 8 bases, with 21 bases between the two germline ends. CDR3 size: 14 residues.